Below, 23 T cell receptor beta chains from the same sample are listed, as sequenced in a study of STAT3 mutations in large granular lymphocyte leukemia (dated by TCRdb to between 2018 and 2021). Paper-wide results and their limitations: Every T-LGLL patient showed at least one immunodominant TCRbeta clonotype, and about half showed multiple immunodominant subclonotypes.

What these receptors recognize is not known. The library came from the immunoSEQ multiplex PCR assay. What TCRdb holds here is the immuneACCESS table cut down to in-frame rearrangements. Part of the clones is not present; checked against another copy, under half of the missing clones reflect an unresolved V gene, and the others are unexplained. The sample table lists 35,000 or so clones, roughly 88% of them with a count of one. Together, the top ten hold approximately 0.42% of the sample. Sample: PBMCs. The source of these receptors is a human donor with T large granular lymphocyte leukemia. Some clones in this sample may be carry-over from other donors' samples.

This clone was seen only once. This chain uses TRBV5-4 with TRBJ1-4; 9 bases fit TRBD1. The CDR3 length is 14 residues. Germline CDR1 reads SGHNT; CDR2 reads YYREEE (reference sequence). With 4 bases clipped from V and 8 bases from J, the junction kept 6 bases outside the gene matches. The CDR3 protein is CASSTTGGGEKLFF. In nucleotides, the CDR3 is TGTGCCAGCAGCACCACAGGGGGCGGCGAAAAACTGTTTTTT.

CDR3 nucleotides: TGCGCCAGCAGCTTGGCTCGGGGGGCGGGGGGCCCGGATACGCAGTATTTT. Translated: CASSLARGAGGPDTQYF. The chain uses TRBV5-1 and TRBJ2-3, with 8 nucleotides matching TRBD2. V was clipped by 0 bases and J by 6 bases; unmatched bases: 12. This CDR3 spans 17 amino acids. Per the germline V gene, CDR1 is SGHRS and CDR2 is YFSETQ.

This chain links TRBV11-3 with TRBJ2-5, with D possibly being TRBD2 (5 bases). The CDR3 loop spans 15 amino acids. Germline loops: CDR1 SGHNT, CDR2 YENEEA. V lost 5 bases, J lost 1 base, and 14 bases lay in between. The CDR3 region has the DNA TGTGCCAGCAGCCCCGGCCCTACTAGCCAAGAGACCCAGTACTTC. Its translation is CASSPGPTSQETQYF.

This chain connects TRBV6-6 to TRBJ1-6, with D tentatively TRBD1 (5 bases). Germline V gene data show CDR1 as MNHNY and CDR2 as SVGAGI (reference sequence). This CDR3 contains 14 residues. V was clipped by 7 bases and J by 7 bases, with 14 bases between them. The CDR3: CASISTVLNSPLHF. CDR3 DNA: TGTGCCAGCATCTCGACAGTTTTGAATTCACCCCTCCACTTT.

The V and J genes are TRBV27 and TRBJ2-7, with 8 bases identical to TRBD1. The germline CDR1 and CDR2 sequences are MNHEY and SMNVEV (reference sequence). The CDR3 has 13 amino acids. Unmatched junction bases numbered 5, after V lost 4 bases and J lost 6 bases. CDR3: CASSSGQGGEQYV. CDR3 bases: TGTGCCAGCAGTTCAGGACAGGGAGGCGAGCAGTACGTC.

In DNA, the CDR3 is TGTGCCAGCAGCTTAGGGCTACCCGTTAGGGAGCAGTTCTTC. It specifies CASSLGLPVREQFF. This chain connects TRBV7-8 to TRBJ2-1; D uncertain. Germline loops: CDR1 SGHVS, CDR2 FQNEAQ. Trimming took 1 base from V and 10 from J, leaving 14 bases between them. The CDR3 is 14 amino acids.

The V call is TRBV5-4, the J call TRBJ2-2; 12 bases map to TRBD2. V lost 3 bases and J lost 6; bases outside the gene matches: 9. Germline V gene data show CDR1 as SGHNT and CDR2 as YYREEE (reference sequence). This CDR3 is 17 amino acids long. The CDR3 sequence is CASSYGLAGLNAGELFF. Written as DNA, the CDR3 is TGTGCCAGCAGCTATGGACTAGCGGGGTTGAATGCCGGGGAGCTGTTTTTT. Drawing the rest from reference TRBV5-4 and TRBJ2-2, the complete variable domain is ETGVTQSPTHLIKTRGQQVTLRCSSQSGHNTVSWYQQALGQGPQFIFQYYREEENGRGNFPPRFSGLQFPNYSSELNVNALELDDSALYLCASSYGLAGLNAGELFFGEGSRLTVL.

This clone was detected only once. The chain recombines TRBV29-1 with TRBJ1-1, with a possible D match to TRBD1 (5 bases). V shed 5 bases and J shed 4 bases, with 11 bases lying between them. Per the germline V gene, CDR1 is SQVTM and CDR2 is ANQGSEA. The CDR3 covers 12 residues. The CDR3 loop is CSVRQGLTEAFF. The CDR3 DNA sequence: TGCAGCGTTAGGCAGGGTCTCACTGAAGCTTTCTTT.

The chain combines TRBV30 with TRBJ2-3; tentatively, D is TRBD2 (5 bases). The CDR3 extends over 14 amino acids. The V end was cut by 0 bases, the J end by 3 bases, with 10 bases between. The V gene's germline CDR1 is GTSNPN and CDR2 SVGIG (reference sequence). DNA for the CDR3: TGTGCCTGGAGTGTACTAGAGTTGACAGATACGCAGTATTTT. Encoded protein: CAWSVLELTDTQYF.

The rearrangement links TRBV30 to TRBJ1-4; 10 nucleotides match TRBD1. V was pared by 5 bases and J by 10 bases, with 7 bases of the junction left unmatched. This CDR3 is built from 13 residues. CDR1 GTSNPN and CDR2 SVGIG come from the germline V gene (reference sequence). The CDR3 nucleotides read TGTGCCTGGCGGGGACAGGGGATGGGAAAACTGTTTTTT. Its translation is CAWRGQGMGKLFF.

This rearrangement joins TRBV5-4 to TRBJ1-1, with TRBD1 matching 8 bases. Germline V CDR1 and CDR2: SGHNT, YYREEE (reference sequence). J lost 1 base, V lost 4 bases, and 6 bases had no gene match. The CDR3 spans 15 residues. This CDR3 reads CASSRTGTGNTEAFF. DNA for the CDR3: TGTGCCAGCAGCAGGACAGGGACTGGGAACACTGAAGCTTTCTTT.

The V call is TRBV2, the J call TRBJ1-6; perhaps TRBD1 as D (6 bases). The CDR3 loop spans 15 amino acids. Germline loops: CDR1 SNHLY, CDR2 FYNNEI. With 8 bases removed from V and 4 bases from J, the gap between germline ends came to 15 bases. CDR3 sequence reads: CASGTLSSYNSPLHF. CDR3 DNA: TGTGCCAGCGGGACACTGAGCTCTTATAATTCACCCCTCCACTTT.

The count of this clone is one. DNA of the CDR3: TGTGCCAGCAGCGTCCAAGAGACCCAGTACTTC. Amino acids: CASSVQETQYF. The rearrangement joins TRBV5-4 to TRBJ2-5; D not certain. Germline lookup yields CDR1 SGHNT and CDR2 YYREEE (reference sequence). The CDR3 totals 11 residues. Trimming shortened V by 4 bases and J by 1 base, and 2 bases separated the two germline ends.

This sequence joins TRBV5-1 and TRBJ1-5; D gene ambiguous. Deletions cut 0 bases from V and 1 base from J, with 5 bases between. In germline, CDR1 is SGHRS, CDR2 YFSETQ. CDR3 length equals 14 residues. CDR3 protein: CASSLDGSNQPQHF. The CDR3 bases are TGCGCCAGCAGCTTGGATGGGAGCAATCAGCCCCAGCATTTT.

The chain carries TRBV7-2 and TRBJ2-5, with 8 bases that match TRBD1. After removal of 3 bases from V and 2 bases from J, the junction contained 8 bases not matched to a gene. The CDR3 is made up of 16 amino acids. Germline V lookup: CDR1 SGHTA, CDR2 FQGNSA. CDR3: CASSFGGQGKQETQYF. The CDR3 region has the DNA TGTGCCAGCAGCTTTGGAGGACAGGGTAAACAAGAGACCCAGTACTTC.

V gene TRBV16 combines with J gene TRBJ1-2; the D is unclear. The CDR3 sequence is 13 residues long. The germline V gene has CDR1 KGHSY and CDR2 FQNENV. V shed 3 bases and J shed 4 bases, with 9 bases lying between them. This chain's CDR3 is CASSHIVAYGYTF. The CDR3 nucleotides are TGTGCCAGCAGCCACATCGTGGCCTATGGCTACACCTTC.

The rearrangement joins TRBV2 to TRBJ2-5; 7 nucleotides line up with TRBD1. V lost 3 bases and J lost 2; bases outside the gene matches: 12. The CDR3 is made up of 17 amino acids. The germline V gene has CDR1 SNHLY and CDR2 FYNNEI. In DNA, the CDR3 is TGTGCCAGCAGTGACCCCGGGACAGAGCCTTTACAAGAGACCCAGTACTTC. Protein sequence: CASSDPGTEPLQETQYF.

The table lists this clone with a few counts. The rearrangement uses TRBV6-1 and TRBJ1-2; TRBD1 is a possible D gene (5 bases). The CDR3 contains 13 residues. The V end was cut by 1 base, the J end by 8 bases, with 11 bases between. CDR1 is MNHNS and CDR2 is SASEGT in the germline V gene. The CDR3 spells CASSEVGRVGYTF. In nucleotides, the CDR3 is TGTGCCAGCAGTGAAGTGGGCAGGGTCGGCTACACCTTC.

The rearrangement links TRBV7-9 to TRBJ1-6, with 9 bases matching TRBD1. The germline V gene encodes CDR1 SEHNR and CDR2 FQNEAQ (reference sequence). Trimming cost V 3 bases and J 15 bases; bases outside gene matches: 15. This CDR3 is 16 amino acids long. CDR3 protein: CASSLGQETGGAGLHF. CDR3 in DNA: TGTGCCAGCAGCTTGGGGCAGGAGACAGGGGGTGCTGGCCTCCACTTT.

V gene TRBV5-6 combines with J gene TRBJ1-1; TRBD1 is a possible D gene (6 bases). Germline assignment: CDR1 SGHDT and CDR2 YYEEEE. The CDR3 runs to 14 residues. The V end lost 0 bases, the J end lost 5 bases, and 11 bases lay between the germline ends. The CDR3 loop is CASSLGRGRTEAFF. As DNA, the CDR3 is TGTGCCAGCAGCTTGGGGAGGGGGAGGACTGAAGCTTTCTTT.

The V gene is TRBV5-1, the J gene TRBJ1-4; possible D gene TRBD1, 6 bases. V was trimmed by 0 bases and J by 8 bases, leaving 11 bases between them. Germline V gene lookup returns CDR1 SGHRS and CDR2 YFSETQ. The length of the CDR3 is 14 residues. In DNA, the CDR3 is TGCGCCAGCAGCTTGGGAGGGGGACACGAAAAACTGTTTTTT. Translated, it gives CASSLGGGHEKLFF.

This rearrangement joins TRBV5-1 to TRBJ2-3; the D gene is possibly TRBD1 (5 bases). Germline V lookup: CDR1 SGHRS, CDR2 YFSETQ. V shed 0 bases and J shed 4 bases, with 12 bases lying between them. This CDR3 has 15 amino acids. Here the CDR3 DNA reads TGCGCCAGCAGCTTGGCCCTTCAGGGATCAGATACGCAGTATTTT. This sequence encodes CASSLALQGSDTQYF.

This clone occurred once. The rearrangement uses TRBV7-2 and TRBJ2-5; D is undetermined. The germline gives CDR1 SGHTA, CDR2 FQGNSA. The CDR3 consists of 11 residues. The germline V and J ends were trimmed by 3 bases and 5 bases, with 4 bases remaining between them. This CDR3 is CASSLVETQYF. The CDR3 nucleotides are TGTGCCAGCAGCTTGGTTGAGACCCAGTACTTC.